A single sample gave rise to the 27 T cell receptor beta chains below, sequenced in a study of early T cells in non-severe SARS-CoV-2 infection (dated by TCRdb to 2020 to 2022). The method was 5' RACE. The sequencer was a NextSeq 500. The raw public data were reprocessed by TCRdb itself: fastp quality trimming at Q25, MiXCR clonotype calling, in-frame beta chains only. Duplicate CDR3 protein sequences are folded into a single record with the most common DNA and genes. This sample is represented by some 39,000 distinct CDR3 sequences; under 7.5% of them were singletons. The ten largest clones represent roughly 8% of the sample. Sample: whole blood. Receptors were obtained from an adult who was a healthcare worker with PCR-confirmed SARS-CoV-2 infection or an uninfected control (not recorded which).

The rearrangement joins TRBV7-9 to TRBJ2-2, with a weak D call TRBD2 (6 bases). Germline-derived CDR1 and CDR2 are SEHNR and FQNEAQ (reference sequence). Trimming removed 6 bases from V and 6 bases from J, with 17 bases in between. The CDR3 has 15 residues. In DNA form, the CDR3 reads TGTGCCAGCAGTCCCGGGCACCCGGGGGCCGGGGAGCTGTTTTTT. Its protein is CASSPGHPGAGELFF. Complete variable domain (other parts from reference TRBV7-9 and TRBJ2-2): DTGVSQNPRHKITKRGQNVTFRCDPISEHNRLYWYRQTLGQGPEFLTYFQNEAQLEKSRLLSDRFSAERPKGSFSTLEIQRTEQGDSAMYLCASSPGHPGAGELFFGEGSRLTVL.

This clonotype was recorded at least ten times. In DNA, the CDR3 is TGCAGTGCTAGAGATCAGGGGGGCCGCTACGAGCAGTACTTC. It specifies CSARDQGGRYEQYF. The chain couples TRBV20-1 to TRBJ2-7, with a possible D match to TRBD1 (7 bases). V was pared by 0 bases and J by 3 bases, with 12 bases between. Germline CDR1 DFQATT, CDR2 SNEGSKA (reference sequence). CDR3 length equals 14 residues.

This clonotype was found many times. J is TRBJ1-4 and V is TRBV27; D ambiguous. The length of the CDR3 is 19 residues. Germline lookup yields CDR1 MNHEY and CDR2 SMNVEV (reference sequence). The germline V and J ends were trimmed by 0 bases and 4 bases, with 21 bases remaining between them. The CDR3 DNA reads as TGTGCCAGCAGTTTATCCGGTGGATCGTGGGATCTCAATAATGAAAAACTGTTTTTT. This gives the protein CASSLSGGSWDLNNEKLFF.

The chain links TRBV7-2 to TRBJ2-2; 9 nucleotides align to TRBD2. Germline CDR1 reads SGHTA; CDR2 reads FQGNSA. Trimming took 5 bases from V and 4 from J; bases not matched to a gene: 14. The CDR3 is made up of 18 amino acids. The CDR3 here is CASSPTLGTSGSTGELFF. CDR3 nucleotide sequence: TGTGCCAGCAGCCCTACCTTAGGAACTAGCGGGTCCACCGGGGAGCTGTTTTTT.

This chain uses TRBV4-1 with TRBJ2-7; possibly TRBD1 for D (5 bases). The ends were cut back, 0 bases at V and 0 bases at J, with 24 bases in the middle. The CDR3 extends over 20 amino acids. CDR1 and CDR2 (germline): MGHRA, YSYEKL. CDR3 sequence (DNA): TGCGCCAGCAGCCAAGATCCCGATTCGGAAACAGGAAGGTTCTCCTACGAGCAGTACTTC. It translates to CASSQDPDSETGRFSYEQYF.

This clonotype was observed many times. This chain joins TRBV19 and TRBJ2-3, with 9 bases matching TRBD2. Trimming removed 7 bases from V and 5 bases from J; junction bases left unmatched: 16. Germline loops: CDR1 LNHDA, CDR2 SQIVND (reference sequence). CDR3 length equals 17 residues. The CDR3 reads CASTLWGTSGGKDTQYF. CDR3 DNA: TGTGCCAGTACCCTATGGGGGACAAGCGGGGGGAAAGATACGCAGTATTTT.

This clonotype was detected only a few times. The chain joins TRBV4-3 to TRBJ2-1; tentatively, D is TRBD2 (6 bases). CDR3 length: 18 residues. The germline V and J ends were trimmed by 1 base and 5 bases, with 21 bases remaining between them. Germline V gene lookup returns CDR1 LGHNA and CDR2 YSLEER. CDR3 protein: CASSQVPRWAEGHNEQFF. In DNA, the CDR3 is TGCGCCAGCAGCCAAGTTCCGAGGTGGGCGGAGGGGCACAATGAGCAGTTCTTC.

This clonotype was detected ten times or more. The chain combines TRBV28 with TRBJ1-1, with D unclear. The V gene's germline CDR1 is MDHEN and CDR2 SYDVKM. V lost 1 base to trimming and J lost 11 bases, with 11 bases between them. This CDR3 spans 12 amino acids. As DNA, the CDR3 is TGTGCCAGCAGTTTATACCCGTGGGTCGCTTTCTTT. Protein product: CASSLYPWVAFF.

V is TRBV12-3 or TRBV12-4 and J is TRBJ2-7, with 10 bases that match TRBD2. CDR3 length equals 14 residues. With V trimmed by 0 bases and J by 4 bases, 0 bases remained unmatched. The CDR3, as DNA: TGTGCCAGCAGTTTAGCAGCGGGGGGGTACGAGCAGTACTTC. Its translation: CASSLAAGGYEQYF.

The V call is TRBV3-1, the J call TRBJ2-5, with D perhaps TRBD2 (5 bases). This CDR3 has 13 amino acids. V dropped 3 bases and J dropped 10 bases, with 15 bases sitting between them. Per the germline V gene, CDR1 is LGHDT and CDR2 is YNNKEL (reference sequence). The CDR3 sequence: CASSQTPDGDQYF. The CDR3 nucleotides read TGTGCCAGCAGCCAGACCCCCGACGGGGACCAGTACTTC.

Only a few counts were recorded for this clonotype. This rearrangement joins TRBV7-6 to TRBJ2-3, with 8 nucleotides matching TRBD2. V gave up 4 bases and J gave up 4 bases; unmatched junction bases: 7. CDR1 SGHVS and CDR2 FNYEAQ come from the germline V gene. The CDR3 sequence is 15 residues long. CDR3 in amino acids: CASSSREGDSDTQYF. As DNA, the CDR3 is TGTGCCAGCAGCTCCCGGGAGGGGGATTCAGATACGCAGTATTTT.

This clonotype was seen a few times. This chain joins TRBV5-4 and TRBJ2-3; 8 nucleotides line up with TRBD1. This CDR3 region has 15 residues. From germline, CDR1 is SGHNT and CDR2 YYREEE (reference sequence). The V gene end was trimmed by 4 bases and the J gene end by 4 bases; junction bases not matched to a gene: 8. CDR3 bases: TGTGCCAGCAGCCCAACAGGGGGAAGCGCAGATACGCAGTATTTT. Its translation: CASSPTGGSADTQYF. Together with reference TRBV5-4 and TRBJ2-3, the CDR3 gives the full variable domain: ETGVTQSPTHLIKTRGQQVTLRCSSQSGHNTVSWYQQALGQGPQFIFQYYREEENGRGNFPPRFSGLQFPNYSSELNVNALELDDSALYLCASSPTGGSADTQYFGPGTRLTVL.

The chain combines TRBV11-2 with TRBJ1-6; D may be TRBD1 (6 bases). Trimming cost V 7 bases and J 5 bases, with 18 bases left between them. Germline CDR1 and CDR2: SGHAT and FQNNGV. The CDR3 loop spans 16 amino acids. DNA of the CDR3: TGTGCCAGCACCTTGGGGGGGGCGTGGGATAATTCACCCCTCCACTTT. Translated, it gives CASTLGGAWDNSPLHF.

Concerning this clonotype itself: This may arise from a read error, as a much more abundant clone is one base away. The chain is built from TRBV20-1 and TRBJ1-4; no definite D call. Germline V CDR1 and CDR2: DFQATT, SNEGSKA (reference sequence). The CDR3 spans 12 residues. CDR3 residues: CSVGATNGKLFF. As DNA, the CDR3 is TGCAGTGTGGGTGCAACTAATGGAAAACTGTTTTTT.

Many counts were recorded for this clonotype. The chain links TRBV14 to TRBJ2-7; no definite D call. This CDR3 is 15 amino acids long. Germline loops: CDR1 SGHDN, CDR2 FVKESK. V dropped 0 bases and J dropped 7 bases, with 16 bases sitting between them. CDR3 DNA: TGTGCCAGCAGCCAAGATGGAGAGGTTGTTGGGGAGCAGTACTTC. Its protein product is CASSQDGEVVGEQYF.

This clonotype was seen repeatedly, ten times or more. The V call is TRBV7-6, the J call TRBJ2-1; tentative D call: TRBD2 (5 bases). The CDR3 covers 16 residues. The germline gives CDR1 SGHVS, CDR2 FNYEAQ. V was clipped by 2 bases and J by 4 bases, with 15 bases between them. The DNA of the CDR3 is TGTGCCAGCAGCTTATTAAACGGGGTTATTTACAATGAGCAGTTCTTC. Translation gives CASSLLNGVIYNEQFF.

The CDR3 sequence: CASSLLTGTQNTEAFF. The CDR3 bases are TGCGCCAGCAGTCTCTTAACAGGGACACAGAACACTGAAGCTTTCTTT. The chain has TRBV4-3 and TRBJ1-1; D is possibly TRBD1 (6 bases). Germline assignment: CDR1 LGHNA and CDR2 YSLEER. V shed 6 bases and J shed 1 base, with 18 bases lying between them. This CDR3 has 16 amino acids.

The table lists this clonotype with many counts. The CDR3 reads CASSPNSPGLHTGELFF. CDR3 sequence (DNA): TGTGCCAGCAGCCCTAATTCCCCGGGACTCCACACCGGGGAGCTGTTTTTT. The chain uses TRBV3-2 and TRBJ2-2; TRBD2, as called in the table, went unchecked against the DNA. TRBV3-2 is assigned pseudogene status. This CDR3 region has 17 residues.

The table lists this clonotype with a few counts. The chain uses TRBV27 and TRBJ2-5; D might be TRBD1 (6 bases). Per germline, CDR1 MNHEY and CDR2 SMNVEV (reference sequence). V lost 5 bases, J lost 5 bases, and 18 bases lay in between. The CDR3 extends over 15 amino acids. The CDR3 is CASSPMQGTMETQYF. DNA of the CDR3: TGTGCCAGCAGTCCCATGCAGGGGACGATGGAGACCCAGTACTTC.

The chain couples TRBV5-1 to TRBJ2-7; no reliable D call. CDR3 length: 16 residues. V lost 1 base to trimming and J lost 0 bases, with 14 bases between them. In germline, CDR1 is SGHRS, CDR2 YFSETQ. The CDR3 loop is CASSLNPLGLSYEQYF. The CDR3 bases are TGCGCCAGCAGCTTGAATCCTCTCGGGCTCTCCTACGAGCAGTACTTC.

This clonotype occurred a few times. The chain carries TRBV27 and TRBJ1-2, with no clear D. CDR3 length: 13 residues. The germline V and J ends were trimmed by 3 bases and 4 bases, with 9 bases remaining between them. The germline V gene has CDR1 MNHEY and CDR2 SMNVEV (reference sequence). In nucleotides, the CDR3 is TGTGCCAGCAGTTTGGGCCAAAGCTATGGCTACACCTTC. Translated, it gives CASSLGQSYGYTF.

This clonotype was seen repeatedly, ten times or more. V and J are TRBV5-1 and TRBJ1-2; D is ambiguous. V was clipped by 0 bases and J by 8 bases, with 11 bases between them. This CDR3 has 13 amino acids. Germline V gives CDR1 SGHRS, CDR2 YFSETQ. In DNA, the CDR3 is TGCGCCAGCAGCTTGGACACGCTACAAGGCTACACCTTC. Translating gives CASSLDTLQGYTF.

This clonotype has more than one count but fewer than ten. The rearrangement uses TRBV12-3 or TRBV12-4 and TRBJ2-3; D is unresolved. V gave up 6 bases and J gave up 0 bases, with 4 bases separating them. The CDR3 has 12 amino acids. Written as DNA, the CDR3 is TGTGCCAGCAGGACTAGCACAGATACGCAGTATTTT. The encoded protein is CASRTSTDTQYF.

The genes are TRBV12-3 or TRBV12-4 and TRBJ2-5; D call uncertain. Between the trimmed V and J ends, which lost 4 bases and 0 bases, there was a span of 6 bases. The CDR3 sequence is 13 residues long. CDR3 coding DNA: TGTGCCAGCAGTTCCAGTGACCAAGAGACCCAGTACTTC. As protein: CASSSSDQETQYF.

This clonotype was detected only a few times. The rearrangement uses TRBV3-1 and TRBJ1-4; D is undetermined. The CDR3 extends over 13 amino acids. V was shortened by 4 bases and J by 8 bases, with 11 bases between the two germline ends. Germline CDR1 is LGHDT and CDR2 is YNNKEL (reference sequence). Written as DNA, the CDR3 is TGTGCCAGCAGCCCCCTCTTTGGGGAAAAACTGTTTTTT. It specifies CASSPLFGEKLFF.

This clonotype was seen a few times. This chain uses TRBV18 with TRBJ2-1; maybe TRBD2 (5 bases). With 3 bases removed from V and 8 bases from J, the gap between germline ends came to 11 bases. The CDR3 loop spans 13 amino acids. The germline V gene encodes CDR1 KGHSH and CDR2 LQKENI. The CDR3 region is CASSPGDGDEQFF. CDR3 in DNA: TGTGCCAGCTCACCGGGAGATGGGGATGAGCAGTTCTTC.

This clonotype was seen repeatedly, ten times or more. The chain is built from TRBV18 and TRBJ1-2, with D hard to call. V shed 3 bases and J shed 4 bases, with 12 bases lying between them. The germline CDR1 and CDR2 sequences are KGHSH and LQKENI. CDR3 length: 14 residues. In nucleotides, the CDR3 is TGTGCCAGCTCACCGTACGGATTGGCCTATGGCTACACCTTC. It yields the protein CASSPYGLAYGYTF.